This TCR beta chain was identified during a study of T cell responses to AZD1222 COVID-19 vaccine. At the level of the study: Pooled together were second doses at about 4 or about 12 weeks.

Clones were sequenced by immunoSEQ multiplex PCR, and TCRdb holds only the in-frame ones, with some missing. The repertoire holds around 100,000 clones, 91% seen once, with 45% to 50% in the top ten. This CDR3 has 14 residues. Trimming stripped 5 bases from V and 4 bases from J, with 15 bases between. The germline V gene encodes CDR1 SGHTA and CDR2 FQGNSA. The source was peripheral blood, collected on day 0 of AZD1222 vaccination. This chain uses TRBV7-2 with TRBJ2-7, with D possibly matching TRBD1 (6 bases). This receptor was taken from an adult in good health. CDR3 in amino acids: CASSTEQGGYEQYF. The CDR3 region has the DNA TGTGCCAGCAGCACCGAACAGGGCGGGTACGAGCAGTACTTC.